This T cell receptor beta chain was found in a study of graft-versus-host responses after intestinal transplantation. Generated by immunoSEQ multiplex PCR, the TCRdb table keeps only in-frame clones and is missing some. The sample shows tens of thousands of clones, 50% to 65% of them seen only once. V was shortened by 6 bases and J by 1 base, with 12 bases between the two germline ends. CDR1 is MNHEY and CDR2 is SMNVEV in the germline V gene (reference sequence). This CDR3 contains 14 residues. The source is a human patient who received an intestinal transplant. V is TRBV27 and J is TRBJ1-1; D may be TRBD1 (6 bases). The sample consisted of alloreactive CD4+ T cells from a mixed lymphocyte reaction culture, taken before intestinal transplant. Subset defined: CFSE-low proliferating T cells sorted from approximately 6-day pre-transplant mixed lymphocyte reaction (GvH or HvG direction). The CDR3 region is CASRTRGWNTEAFF. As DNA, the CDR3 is TGTGCCAGCAGGACCAGGGGATGGAACACTGAAGCTTTCTTT.